This passage covers 10 T cell receptor beta chains from one sample sequenced in a study of cytomegalovirus exposure and HLA in healthy donors (dated by TCRdb to 2015 to 2018). The library was obtained by the immunoSEQ multiplex PCR assay. For the multiplex PCR, a mixture combining 60 forward primers for TCR Vbeta segments and 13 reverse primers for TCR Jbeta segments was used. Held by TCRdb, this immuneACCESS table contains in-frame sequences only and omits some clones. Under half of the omission traces to an unresolved V gene where checked; the cause of the rest is unknown. This sample is represented by roughly 150,000 clones; roughly 82% of them were singletons. Under 8.5% of the sample goes to the ten largest clones. The sequenced sample consisted of PBMCs. The receptors come from a woman aged 50 to 60 in good health and CMV-seropositive.

This clone was seen a single time. The V gene is TRBV28, the J gene TRBJ1-6; a possible D gene is TRBD1 (5 bases). The germline gives CDR1 MDHEN, CDR2 SYDVKM. The V end lost 11 bases, the J end lost 3 bases, and 14 bases lay between the germline ends. This CDR3 comprises 14 residues. CDR3 loop: CAVPSRDYNSPLHF. DNA of the CDR3: TGTGCCGTCCCCTCCAGGGACTATAATTCACCCCTCCACTTT. Drawing the rest from reference TRBV28 and TRBJ1-6, the complete variable domain is DVKVTQSSRYLVKRTGEKVFLECVQDMDHENMFWYRQDPGLGLRLIYFSYDVKMKEKGDIPEGYSVSREKKERFSLILESASTNQTSMYLCAVPSRDYNSPLHFGNGTRLTVT.

The count of this clone is one. The chain uses TRBV5-1 and TRBJ2-1, with 9 bases matching TRBD2. CDR1 is SGHRS, CDR2 YFSETQ, per germline. V was clipped by 1 base and J by 9 bases; unmatched bases: 8. The CDR3 consists of 15 residues. CDR3 DNA sequence: TGCGCCAGCAGCTTGTACCCGAGCGGGGGGTTTGAGCAGTTCTTC. Encoded protein: CASSLYPSGGFEQFF.

The chain employs TRBV2 and TRBJ1-1; no definite D call. Trimming stripped 4 bases from V and 3 bases from J, with 6 bases between. Looked up from germline, CDR1 is SNHLY and CDR2 is FYNNEI. CDR3 size: 12 residues. CDR3 nucleotides: TGTGCCAGCAGTGGCGATTACACTGAAGCTTTCTTT. Residues: CASSGDYTEAFF.

The V and J genes are TRBV6-6 and TRBJ2-1; TRBD2 aligns across 7 bases. The CDR3 covers 16 residues. Per germline, CDR1 MNHNY and CDR2 SVGAGI (reference sequence). J gave up 2 bases and V 0 bases, and 4 bases lay outside the gene matches. CDR3 amino acids: CASSYSTSFPYNEQFF. In DNA form, the CDR3 reads TGTGCCAGCAGTTACTCGACTAGCTTCCCCTACAATGAGCAGTTCTTC.

This rearrangement joins TRBV30 to TRBJ1-4; 8 nucleotides agree with TRBD1. CDR3 size: 18 residues. Germline V gives CDR1 GTSNPN, CDR2 SVGIG (reference sequence). V shed 3 bases and J 4 bases; nucleotides not matched to a gene: 16. This CDR3 is CAWSGDRGVWYDNEKLFF. Written as DNA, the CDR3 is TGTGCCTGGAGCGGAGACAGGGGAGTTTGGTATGATAATGAAAAACTGTTTTTT.

This clone was seen more than once but under ten times. The missing conserved phenylalanine or tryptophan at the end of this CDR3 makes a read error likely. The limits of the CDR3 on the DNA are not certain, so only TCRdb's listed CDR3 is given. The rearrangement uses TRBV10-3 and TRBJ2-7; TRBD1 reflects the table's D call only, with no check against the DNA. With termini counted, the CDR3 has 13 amino acids. Germline CDR1 ENHRY, CDR2 SYGVKD. The CDR3 region is CAISESRGQGIFL.

The V and J genes are TRBV27 and TRBJ1-1, with 7 bases identical to TRBD1. The CDR3 has 14 amino acids. Germline V gene lookup returns CDR1 MNHEY and CDR2 SMNVEV (reference sequence). Unmatched junction bases numbered 11, after V lost 6 bases and J lost 7 bases. The CDR3 here is CASSLTEGAGEAFF. DNA of the CDR3: TGTGCCAGCAGCTTAACCGAGGGGGCGGGTGAAGCTTTCTTT.

The V call is TRBV29-1, the J call TRBJ2-7, with D perhaps matching TRBD2 (5 bases). The V gene's germline CDR1 is SQVTM and CDR2 ANQGSEA. The CDR3 length is 13 residues. The V and J ends lost 4 bases and 2 bases respectively, with 12 bases between them. As DNA, the CDR3 is TGCAGCGTTGTCTCAGCGGCACCCTACGAGCAGTACTTC. It yields the protein CSVVSAAPYEQYF.

J is TRBJ2-2 and V is TRBV5-6, with D possibly TRBD2 on 5 matching bases. V lost 2 bases to trimming and J lost 3 bases, with 8 bases between them. Germline V gene lookup returns CDR1 SGHDT and CDR2 YYEEEE. The CDR3 is 14 residues long. Written as DNA, the CDR3 is TGTGCCAGCAGCTTCGGACTTTACACCGGGGAGCTGTTTTTT. It encodes CASSFGLYTGELFF.

This clone was seen a single time. This chain uses TRBV18 with TRBJ1-2, with D possibly being TRBD1 (5 bases). From germline, CDR1 is KGHSH and CDR2 LQKENI. V lost 3 bases, J lost 4 bases, and 15 bases lay in between. This CDR3 contains 15 residues. CDR3 protein: CASSPRSGQGYGYTF. The CDR3 coding sequence is TGTGCCAGCTCACCTCGATCAGGTCAGGGCTATGGCTACACCTTC.